A selection of T cell receptor beta chains follows, all from one sample in a study of blood T cell repertoires in COVID-19. Repertoires were generated with immunoSEQ multiplex PCR, while TCRdb's copy carries only in-frame clones and drops some. The repertoire holds about 76,000 clones, with around 91% as singletons. Sequencing input: peripheral blood. The receptors originated from a human donor in a cohort sampled during active COVID-19. The CDR3 runs from the conserved cysteine through the conserved F or W. The D gene is left open where the match is weak. The size of a clone is reported for some rows only, either as once, few or many, or as a class for expanded clones.

v_gene	d_gene	abundance	j_gene	CDR3aa	CDR3nt
TRBV30	-	once	TRBJ1-5	CAWSRGGVQPQHF	TGTGCCTGGAGTAGGGGGGGGGTGCAGCCCCAGCATTTT
TRBV7-3	TRBD2	-	TRBJ2-1	CASSSGLAGDYNEQFF	TGTGCCAGCAGCTCAGGACTAGCGGGGGACTACAATGAGCAGTTCTTC
TRBV29-1	TRBD1	-	TRBJ2-3	CSVGQGSILDTQYF	TGCAGCGTTGGACAGGGCTCCATTTTGGATACGCAGTATTTT
TRBV13	-	-	TRBJ2-7	CASSHRENYEQYF	TGTGCCAGCAGCCACAGGGAAAACTACGAGCAGTACTTC
TRBV3-1/TRBV3-2	-	-	TRBJ1-1	CASSFPGVNTEAFF	TGTGCCAGCAGCTTTCCAGGGGTGAACACTGAAGCTTTCTTT
TRBV4-2	TRBD1	-	TRBJ1-5	CASSFSNPGQGINQPQHF	TGTGCCAGCAGCTTCTCGAATCCCGGACAGGGGATAAATCAGCCCCAGCATTTT
TRBV7-9	-	-	TRBJ1-6	CASSLAYRENSPLHF	TGTGCCAGCAGCTTAGCGTACCGGGAGAATTCACCCCTCCACTTT
TRBV27	-	-	TRBJ2-7	CASIATGDEIYEQYF	TGTGCCAGCATAGCCACAGGCGACGAAATCTACGAGCAGTACTTC
TRBV4-2	TRBD2	-	TRBJ2-1	CASSPSGGNEQFF	TGTGCCAGCAGCCCTAGCGGGGGCAATGAGCAGTTCTTC
TRBV6-5	TRBD1	-	TRBJ1-2	CASRKQGAVYGYTF	TGTGCCAGCAGAAAACAGGGGGCGGTCTATGGCTACACCTTC
TRBV4-2	-	-	TRBJ2-3	CASSQGSDGTDTQYF	TGTGCCAGCAGCCAAGGCAGCGACGGCACAGATACGCAGTATTTT
TRBV7-2	TRBD1	few	TRBJ1-5	CASSLDRGRGNQPQHF	TGTGCCAGCAGCTTAGACAGGGGGCGAGGTAATCAGCCCCAGCATTTT
TRBV3-1/TRBV3-2	-	-	TRBJ2-1	CASSLSSIYYNEQFF	TGTGCCAGCAGCCTATCAAGCATCTACTACAATGAGCAGTTCTTC
TRBV4-1	TRBD1	once	TRBJ2-1	CASSRNQGAGNEQFF	TGCGCCAGCAGCCGAAACCAGGGGGCGGGGAATGAGCAGTTCTTC
TRBV6-1	-	few	TRBJ2-7	CASSEGSSGSYEQYF	TGTGCCAGCAGTGAAGGGTCCAGCGGGTCCTACGAGCAGTACTTC
TRBV7-6	TRBD1	-	TRBJ2-2	CASSLGQGSITGELFF	TGTGCCAGCAGCTTGGGACAGGGGAGTATCACCGGGGAGCTGTTTTTT